These 28 T cell receptor beta chains were sequenced from one sample in a study of cytomegalovirus exposure and HLA in healthy donors. The PCR made use of 60 Vbeta and 13 Jbeta primers. The data were produced by immunoSEQ multiplex PCR, yet TCRdb's version contains in-frame clones alone and is incomplete. The sample shows roughly 86,000 clones, about three quarters of them seen only once. The sequencing input was PBMCs. These receptors were obtained from a man aged 50-59 years in good health and CMV-seropositive.

The table lists this clone with a count of one. V and J are TRBV7-2 and TRBJ2-5, with TRBD2 as a possible D gene (6 bases). Germline V CDR1 and CDR2: SGHTA, FQGNSA. The CDR3 loop spans 14 amino acids. The V end was cut by 2 bases, the J end by 1 base, with 8 bases between. CDR3 sequence (DNA): TGTGCCAGCAGCTTACGGAGGGGCCAAGAGACCCAGTACTTC. The encoded protein is CASSLRRGQETQYF.

The chain employs TRBV6-5 and TRBJ1-2; TRBD1 might be the D (6 bases). The V end lost 5 bases, the J end lost 7 bases, and 20 bases lay between the germline ends. Germline V gene lookup returns CDR1 MNHEY and CDR2 SVGAGI. The CDR3 totals 15 residues. This CDR3 reads CASSQTSQGSGGYTF. CDR3 in DNA: TGTGCCAGCAGTCAAACGTCCCAGGGGAGTGGTGGCTACACCTTC.

V is TRBV30 and J is TRBJ1-3, with D hard to call. The CDR3 length is 15 residues. Looked up from germline, CDR1 is GTSNPN and CDR2 is SVGIG (reference sequence). The V end was cut by 5 bases, the J end by 0 bases, with 14 bases between. DNA for the CDR3: TGTGCCTGGTCCGCGGCTGTCACCTCTGGAAACACCATATATTTT. Protein: CAWSAAVTSGNTIYF.

The chain has TRBV6-1 and TRBJ2-2; D gene unclear. The CDR3 has 13 residues. Germline V gene lookup returns CDR1 MNHNS and CDR2 SASEGT. The ends were cut back, 6 bases at V and 6 bases at J, with 11 bases in the middle. The CDR3 here is CASSAIGAGELFF. For the CDR3, the DNA is TGTGCCAGCAGCGCGATAGGAGCCGGGGAGCTGTTTTTT.

The chain has TRBV19 and TRBJ1-3, with D uncertain. Germline loops: CDR1 LNHDA, CDR2 SQIVND (reference sequence). The V gene lost 3 bases and the J gene lost 2 bases, with 8 bases spanning the gap. CDR3 length: 14 residues. The CDR3 region has the DNA TGTGCCAGTAGTATCCCGGGTCCTGGAAACACCATATATTTT. As protein: CASSIPGPGNTIYF.

The rearrangement links TRBV29-1 to TRBJ1-2; D ambiguous. Germline V lookup: CDR1 SQVTM, CDR2 ANQGSEA. Trimming cost V 1 base and J 8 bases, with 8 bases left between them. The CDR3 is made up of 11 amino acids. CDR3 nucleotide sequence: TGCAGCGTTGAAGTGCTGCGAGGCTACACCTTC. It encodes CSVEVLRGYTF.

The J gene is TRBJ2-3, the V gene TRBV5-1; maybe TRBD1 (6 bases). Germline-derived CDR1 and CDR2 are SGHRS and YFSETQ. The CDR3 consists of 13 residues. The V end was cut by 5 bases, the J end by 4 bases, with 11 bases between. CDR3 sequence reads: CASSKGGADTQYF. CDR3 sequence (DNA): TGCGCCAGCAGTAAAGGGGGTGCAGATACGCAGTATTTT.

The chain links TRBV5-6 to TRBJ2-7, with 8 bases identical to TRBD1. V was clipped by 3 bases and J by 6 bases; unmatched bases: 2. The CDR3 contains 12 residues. The germline gives CDR1 SGHDT, CDR2 YYEEEE. The CDR3 coding sequence is TGTGCCAGCAGCTATACAGGGGGCGAGCAGTACTTC. Residues: CASSYTGGEQYF.

This clone was counted between two and nine times. CDR3 nucleotide sequence: TGTGCCATCAGTGGTTCACAGGGTAGCACCGGGGAGCTGTTTTTT. It codes for CAISGSQGSTGELFF. V is TRBV10-3 and J is TRBJ2-2; D is possibly TRBD1 (6 bases). V was pared by 4 bases and J by 4 bases, with 13 bases between. The CDR3 runs to 15 residues. In germline, CDR1 is ENHRY, CDR2 SYGVKD.

The chain has TRBV9 and TRBJ2-2; 8 bases map to TRBD1. CDR1 SGDLS and CDR2 YYNGEE come from the germline V gene. After removal of 7 bases from V and 6 bases from J, the junction contained 8 bases not matched to a gene. The CDR3 runs 14 residues. This CDR3 is CASSWGQAAGELFF. CDR3 nucleotides: TGTGCCAGCTCCTGGGGACAGGCGGCCGGGGAGCTGTTTTTT.

The chain employs TRBV9 and TRBJ1-3; weak D call: TRBD1 (6 bases). Trimming pared 0 bases from V and 2 bases from J, leaving 15 bases between. The CDR3 has 17 amino acids. The germline V gene has CDR1 SGDLS and CDR2 YYNGEE. The CDR3 is CASSVGLSAGAGNTIYF. The CDR3 DNA follows: TGTGCCAGCAGCGTAGGACTTTCGGCAGGGGCTGGAAACACCATATATTTT.

The V and J genes are TRBV5-1 and TRBJ1-5; TRBD1 matches 7 bases. Trimming cost V 4 bases and J 2 bases; bases outside gene matches: 3. This CDR3 region has 14 residues. Germline V CDR1 and CDR2: SGHRS, YFSETQ. In nucleotides, the CDR3 is TGCGCCAGCAGCCCCGGGACAGGCAATCAGCCCCAGCATTTT. It specifies CASSPGTGNQPQHF.

The V and J genes are TRBV5-1 and TRBJ2-3, with 9 bases identical to TRBD2. Germline CDR1 is SGHRS and CDR2 is YFSETQ. The CDR3 has 16 residues. With 0 bases clipped from V and 4 bases from J, the junction kept 6 bases outside the gene matches. The CDR3 is CASSLVGGGASDTQYF. As DNA, the CDR3 is TGCGCCAGCAGCTTGGTGGGCGGGGGGGCATCAGATACGCAGTATTTT.

The DNA for the CDR3 is TGCGCCAGCAGCTTACCGGGACAGGGAACTAATGAAAAACTGTTTTTT. This encodes CASSLPGQGTNEKLFF. The V call is TRBV5-1, the J call TRBJ1-4, with 9 bases matching TRBD1. Germline V gene data show CDR1 as SGHRS and CDR2 as YFSETQ. With V trimmed by 2 bases and J by 1 base, 3 bases remained unmatched. CDR3 length: 16 residues.

V gene TRBV28 combines with J gene TRBJ2-7, with a tentative D call TRBD1 (6 bases). Germline lookup yields CDR1 MDHEN and CDR2 SYDVKM. CDR3 length: 15 residues. Trimming cost V 6 bases and J 0 bases, with 15 bases left between them. CDR3 DNA: TGTGCCAGCAGCCTCCGGACAGAGTACTCCTACGAGCAGTACTTC. Protein product: CASSLRTEYSYEQYF. The full variable domain, rest sourced from reference TRBV28 and TRBJ2-7, is DVKVTQSSRYLVKRTGEKVFLECVQDMDHENMFWYRQDPGLGLRLIYFSYDVKMKEKGDIPEGYSVSREKKERFSLILESASTNQTSMYLCASSLRTEYSYEQYFGPGTRLTVT.

This rearrangement joins TRBV4-3 to TRBJ2-2; 8 bases fit TRBD1. This CDR3 comprises 20 residues. Germline CDR1 reads LGHNA; CDR2 reads YSLEER. With V trimmed by 1 base and J by 0 bases, 13 bases remained unmatched. The DNA for the CDR3 is TGCGCCAGCAGCCAAGTTCGACAGGGGCCGTACCAGACGAACACCGGGGAGCTGTTTTTT. Translation gives CASSQVRQGPYQTNTGELFF.

This clone has more than one count but fewer than ten. DNA of the CDR3: TGCGCCAGCAGCCAATCCCGGGGGGCTAACTATGGCTACACCTTC. It specifies CASSQSRGANYGYTF. The J gene is TRBJ1-2, the V gene TRBV4-1, with a weak D call TRBD1 (5 bases). The length of the CDR3 is 15 residues. V was clipped by 2 bases and J by 0 bases, with 10 bases between them. CDR1 and CDR2 (germline): MGHRA, YSYEKL.

The rearrangement links TRBV7-2 to TRBJ1-1, with D possibly matching TRBD1 (5 bases). CDR3 length: 16 amino acids. The V and J ends lost 5 bases and 4 bases respectively, with 20 bases between them. From germline, CDR1 is SGHTA and CDR2 FQGNSA. The CDR3 loop reads CASSNRPTQGRTEAFF. CDR3 sequence (DNA): TGTGCCAGCAGCAACAGACCAACTCAGGGTCGCACTGAAGCTTTCTTT.

The chain has TRBV6-5 and TRBJ1-6; 8 bases align to TRBD1. With 7 bases clipped from V and 10 bases from J, the junction kept 9 bases outside the gene matches. Germline loops: CDR1 MNHEY, CDR2 SVGAGI. The CDR3 extends over 14 amino acids. The DNA of the CDR3 is TGTGCCAGCACCCCAGGACAGGGCGAATCACCCCTCCACTTT. This encodes CASTPGQGESPLHF.

As regards this clone: This same CDR3 is encoded by further DNA sequences in the sample. The chain recombines TRBV13 with TRBJ1-1; 8 bases fit TRBD1. This CDR3 is 13 amino acids long. Trimming removed 5 bases from V and 8 bases from J; junction bases left unmatched: 7. Germline V gives CDR1 PRHDT, CDR2 FYEKMQ (reference sequence). The CDR3 is CASSLIRDREAFF. Here the CDR3 DNA reads TGTGCCAGCAGCCTCATCCGGGACAGGGAAGCTTTCTTT.

This chain uses TRBV5-6 with TRBJ2-1, with 8 bases lining up with TRBD2. Germline CDR1 and CDR2: SGHDT and YYEEEE. There are 12 residues in the CDR3. The V and J ends lost 4 bases and 16 bases, in that order; junction bases with no gene match: 10. CDR3 sequence (DNA): TGTGCCAGCAGCGCGTCGGGGGGGCGAGGTTTCTTC. Its protein is CASSASGGRGFF.

This clone came up once. This chain links TRBV6-6 with TRBJ1-2, with TRBD1 as a possible D gene (6 bases). V gave up 6 bases and J gave up 6 bases, with 14 bases separating them. Germline CDR1 MNHNY, CDR2 SVGAGI (reference sequence). CDR3 size: 13 residues. This CDR3 reads CASRSTGTHGYTF. In nucleotides, the CDR3 is TGTGCCAGCAGATCGACAGGCACCCATGGCTACACCTTC.

The V gene is TRBV5-1, the J gene TRBJ2-4; possibly TRBD2 for D (5 bases). Germline V gene sequence: CDR1 SGHRS, CDR2 YFSETQ. Trimming pared 0 bases from V and 8 bases from J, leaving 12 bases between. This CDR3 has 14 amino acids. The CDR3 loop reads CASSLGEGVHIQYF. The CDR3 DNA follows: TGCGCCAGCAGCTTGGGTGAGGGTGTACACATTCAGTACTTC.

This chain uses TRBV7-8 with TRBJ1-4, with a weak D call TRBD1 (5 bases). Trimming took off 6 bases at V and 8 bases at J, with 13 bases between the two ends. The CDR3 is 13 amino acids. CDR1 SGHVS and CDR2 FQNEAQ come from the germline V gene. Here the CDR3 reads CASSLGAREKLFF. The CDR3 DNA reads TGTGCCAGCAGTCTAGGGGCTAGGGAAAAACTGTTTTTT.

J is TRBJ1-1 and V is TRBV5-4; 9 positions match TRBD1. The CDR3 has 14 amino acids. The V segment lost 6 bases and the J segment 3 bases; nucleotides outside the gene matches: 6. Looked up from germline, CDR1 is SGHNT and CDR2 is YYREEE (reference sequence). CDR3 DNA: TGTGCCAGCATAAGGACAGGGGTTGACACTGAAGCTTTCTTT. Translated: CASIRTGVDTEAFF.

This clone was picked up one time. The chain is built from TRBV9 and TRBJ2-2; maybe TRBD1 (6 bases). Germline V gene sequence: CDR1 SGDLS, CDR2 YYNGEE. V dropped 3 bases and J dropped 3 bases, with 6 bases sitting between them. The CDR3 spans 13 residues. The CDR3 loop reads CASSDRDTGELFF. DNA for the CDR3: TGTGCCAGCAGCGACAGGGACACCGGGGAGCTGTTTTTT.

V gene TRBV4-3 combines with J gene TRBJ2-2; TRBD1 matches 9 bases. Germline values: CDR1 LGHNA, CDR2 YSLEER. The CDR3 is 17 amino acids. Trimming removed 1 base from V and 2 bases from J; junction bases left unmatched: 5. The CDR3 protein is CASSQGDRALNTGELFF. CDR3 in DNA: TGCGCCAGCAGCCAAGGGGACAGGGCCCTAAACACCGGGGAGCTGTTTTTT.

V gene TRBV5-4 combines with J gene TRBJ1-2, with 7 nucleotides matching TRBD1. CDR1 and CDR2 from the germline V gene are SGHNT and YYREEE (reference sequence). Germline trimming cut 3 bases from V and 4 bases from J; bases unmatched to any gene: 6. CDR3 length equals 14 residues. The CDR3 DNA is TGTGCCAGCAGCTCGACAGGGTTAGGCTATGGCTACACCTTC. Its translation: CASSSTGLGYGYTF.